The table lists the clone carrying this T cell receptor beta chain with many counts. Germline values: CDR1 SEHNR, CDR2 FQNEAQ (reference sequence). The ends lost 5 bases at V and 10 bases at J; junction bases unmatched: 6. This CDR3 region has 14 residues. The data were taken from a study of spatial heterogeneity in lung cancer. About the study: Each time, sequencing found more beta-chain sequences than alpha-chain sequences.

One entry per CDR3 protein, called by TCRdb with MiXCR from the 5' RACE reads. Here the sample spans fewer than 9,000 distinct CDR3 sequences, 7% to 10% being singletons. The time point denotes: sample taken at primary tumor resection. The sequenced material consisted of unsorted whole RNA from tumor, nontumor lung or frozen PBMC. The sequencing here drew on PBMCs, taken at surgery. This receptor was identified in a female donor with early-stage non-small cell lung cancer. The chain links TRBV7-9 to TRBJ1-6; 9 nucleotides align to TRBD1. CDR3 in DNA: TGTGCCAGCAGCCGGGGACAGGGCTACTCACCCCTCCACTTT. Residues: CASSRGQGYSPLHF.